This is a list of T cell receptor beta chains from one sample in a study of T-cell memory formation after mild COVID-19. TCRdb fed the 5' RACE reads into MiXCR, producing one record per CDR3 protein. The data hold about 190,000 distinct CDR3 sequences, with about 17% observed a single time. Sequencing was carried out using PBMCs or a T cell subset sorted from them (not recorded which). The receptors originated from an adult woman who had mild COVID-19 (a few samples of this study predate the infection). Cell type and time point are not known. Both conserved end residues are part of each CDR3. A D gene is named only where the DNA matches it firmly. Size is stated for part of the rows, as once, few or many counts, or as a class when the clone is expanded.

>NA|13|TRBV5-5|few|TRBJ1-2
TGTGCCAGCAGATCCCGGACAGAGGGAGGCTACACCTTC
CASRSRTEGGYTF
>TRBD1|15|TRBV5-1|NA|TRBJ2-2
TGCGCCAGCACCAAGCAGGGGGCGAACACCGGGGAGCTGTTTTTT
CASTKQGANTGELFF
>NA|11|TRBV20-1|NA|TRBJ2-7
TGCAGTGCTAGAGAGCAGGGTGAGCAGTACTTC
CSAREQGEQYF
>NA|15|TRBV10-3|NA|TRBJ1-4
TGTGCCATCAAGGGAGACAAGGGGAGAAGTGAAAAACTGTTTTTT
CAIKGDKGRSEKLFF
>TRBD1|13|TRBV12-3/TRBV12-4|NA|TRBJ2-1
TGTGCCAGCCAGCGACAGGGGTACAATGAGCAGTTCTTC
CASQRQGYNEQFF
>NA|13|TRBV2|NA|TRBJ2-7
TGTGCCAGCACCCATGGACAGACCTACGAGCAGTACTTC
CASTHGQTYEQYF
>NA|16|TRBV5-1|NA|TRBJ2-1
TGCGCCAGCAGCCCATTCGGTGGCGGGTCCTACAATGAGCAGTTCTTC
CASSPFGGGSYNEQFF
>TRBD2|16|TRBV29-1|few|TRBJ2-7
TGCAGCGTTGGCATGAACTTCGGGGGGGACGTATTGGTGCAGTACTTC
CSVGMNFGGDVLVQYF
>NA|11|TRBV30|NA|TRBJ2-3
TGTGCCTGGGAAGGCACAGATACGCAGTATTTT
CAWEGTDTQYF
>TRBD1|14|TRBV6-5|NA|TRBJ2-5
TGTGCCAGCAGGCCCACAGGGGAACGGTGGACCCAGTACTTC
CASRPTGERWTQYF
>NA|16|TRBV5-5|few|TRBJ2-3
TGTGCCAGCAGCTTCGGTGGGGGAACTAACACAGATACGCAGTATTTT
CASSFGGGTNTDTQYF
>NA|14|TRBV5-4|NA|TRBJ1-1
TGTGCCAGCAGCTTGGAGGACAGGAACACTGAAGCTTTCTTT
CASSLEDRNTEAFF
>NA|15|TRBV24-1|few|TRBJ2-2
TGTGCCACCAGTACGGGACCGATAAACACCGGGGAGCTGTTTTTT
CATSTGPINTGELFF
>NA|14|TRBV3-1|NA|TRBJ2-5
TGTGCCAGCAGCCACCAGGACCGCGGGGAGACCCAGTACTTC
CASSHQDRGETQYF
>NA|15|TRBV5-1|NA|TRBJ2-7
TGCGCCAGCAGCTTATTACAGGGAGGATCCTACGAGCAGTACTTC
CASSLLQGGSYEQYF
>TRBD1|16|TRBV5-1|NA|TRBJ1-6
TGCGCCAGCAGCCAGGGGGCTGGGTCCTATAATTCACCCCTCCACTTT
CASSQGAGSYNSPLHF
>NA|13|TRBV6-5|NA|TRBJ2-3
TGTGCCAGCAGTTCCACTTATGAGGATACGCAGTATTTT
CASSSTYEDTQYF
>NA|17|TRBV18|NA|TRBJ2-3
TGTGCCAGCTCACCAAGGAAAGAGTGGCTCGGGACAGATACGCAGTATTTT
CASSPRKEWLGTDTQYF
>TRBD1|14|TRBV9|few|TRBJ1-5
TGTGCCAGCAGCGGGGGGACAGGGGTTCAGCCCCAGCATTTT
CASSGGTGVQPQHF
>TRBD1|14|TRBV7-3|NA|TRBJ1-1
TGTGCCAGCAGCTCAAGACAGGGGAGGACTGAAGCTTTCTTT
CASSSRQGRTEAFF
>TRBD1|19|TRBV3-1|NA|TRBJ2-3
TGTGCCAGCAGCCAAGACCGGACAGGTGCAGGGTTTTCGACAGATACGCAGTATTTT
CASSQDRTGAGFSTDTQYF
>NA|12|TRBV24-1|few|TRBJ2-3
TGTGCCACCAGTGACGAGGTTGGTGGGCAGTATTTT
CATSDEVGGQYF
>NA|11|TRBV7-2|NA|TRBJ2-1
TGTGCCAGCTTACAGGGAAATGAGCAGTTCTTC
CASLQGNEQFF
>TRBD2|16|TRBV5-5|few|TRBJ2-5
TGTGCCAGCAGCTTGGCGGGGCGGGGGGGCCAAGAGACCCAGTACTTC
CASSLAGRGGQETQYF
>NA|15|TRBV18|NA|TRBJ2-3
TGTGCCAGCTCCCGTGGTGCAACAGACACAGATACGCAGTATTTT
CASSRGATDTDTQYF
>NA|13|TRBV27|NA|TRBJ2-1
TGTGCCAGCAATTCAGGCGGGTACAATGAGCAGTTCTTC
CASNSGGYNEQFF
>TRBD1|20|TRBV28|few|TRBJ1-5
TGTGCCAGCAGTTTGTTGGTCGGGCCAGGGGGCGGACATAGCAATCAGCCCCAGCATTTT
CASSLLVGPGGGHSNQPQHF
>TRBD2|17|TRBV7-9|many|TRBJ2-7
TGTGCCAGCAGCTTCTCCCAGGGCGGGACTAGCGGCTACGAGCAGTACTTC
CASSFSQGGTSGYEQYF
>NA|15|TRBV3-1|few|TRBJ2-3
TGTGCCAGCAGCCCGCAGACAGTGAGCACAGATACGCAGTATTTT
CASSPQTVSTDTQYF
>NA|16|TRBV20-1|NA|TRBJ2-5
TGCAGTGCTAGGGGCCCTTTGCACGGCAGCCAAGAGACCCAGTACTTC
CSARGPLHGSQETQYF
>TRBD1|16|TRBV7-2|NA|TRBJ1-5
TGTGCCAGCAGCTTAAGAGGACAGGATAGCAATCAGCCCCAGCATTTT
CASSLRGQDSNQPQHF
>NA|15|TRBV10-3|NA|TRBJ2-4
TGTGCCATCAGTGAGTCCGGGTCGAGAGGGGACATTCAGTACTTC
CAISESGSRGDIQYF
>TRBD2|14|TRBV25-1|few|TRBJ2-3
TGTGCCAGCAGTACTAGCGGGAGTATGGATACGCAGTATTTT
CASSTSGSMDTQYF
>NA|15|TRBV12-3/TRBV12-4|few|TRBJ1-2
TGTGCCAGCAGTTTAAGGACATCCCAGGAATATGGCTACACCTTC
CASSLRTSQEYGYTF
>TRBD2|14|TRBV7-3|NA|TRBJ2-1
TGTGCCAGCAGCTTAGGTCTAGCGGCGGATGAGCAGTTCTTC
CASSLGLAADEQFF
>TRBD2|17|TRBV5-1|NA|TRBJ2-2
TGCGCCAGCAGCTCGTCGACTAGCGGGAGGTCCACCGGGGAGCTGTTTTTT
CASSSSTSGRSTGELFF
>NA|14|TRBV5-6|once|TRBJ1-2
TGTGCCAGCAGCTTGCCGAAAGCTAACTATGGCTACACCTTC
CASSLPKANYGYTF
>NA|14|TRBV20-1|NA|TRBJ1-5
TGCAGTGCTAGAGCGGGGGTAGTCAATCAGCCCCAGCATTTT
CSARAGVVNQPQHF
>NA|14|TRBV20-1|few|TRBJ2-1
TGCAGTGCTAGAAGGGGCGCCTCCTACAATGAGCAGTTCTTC
CSARRGASYNEQFF
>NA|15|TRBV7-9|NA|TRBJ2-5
TGTGCCAGCAGCTCGCAAACAGGGATTCAGGAGACCCAGTACTTC
CASSSQTGIQETQYF
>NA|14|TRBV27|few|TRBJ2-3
TGTGCCAGCAGTTCCAGGTTAAGCACAGATACGCAGTATTTT
CASSSRLSTDTQYF
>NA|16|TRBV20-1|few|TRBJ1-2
TGCAGTGCTAGTCCCCTACACGGGCCAAGTGACTATGGCTACACCTTC
CSASPLHGPSDYGYTF
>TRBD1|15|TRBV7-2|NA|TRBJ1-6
TGTGCCAGCAGCTCAAGGGACAGGGGTATTTCACCCCTCCACTTT
CASSSRDRGISPLHF
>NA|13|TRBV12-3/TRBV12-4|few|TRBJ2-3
TGTGCCAGCAGTTTGCAGAACACAGATACGCAGTATTTT
CASSLQNTDTQYF
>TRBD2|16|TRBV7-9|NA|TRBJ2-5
TGTGCCAGCAGCTTATCGCCTAGCGGGATTTTGGAGACCCAGTACTTC
CASSLSPSGILETQYF
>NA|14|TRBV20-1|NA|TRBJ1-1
TGCAGTGCTAGAGGGTTGCTGGGGGAGACTGAAGCTTTCTTT
CSARGLLGETEAFF